This TCR beta chain derives from a study of patients and donors after allogeneic stem cell transplantation. Germline lookup yields CDR1 DFQATT and CDR2 SNEGSKA (reference sequence). V was cut by 6 bases and J by 6 bases, with 14 bases left in between. CDR3 size: 12 residues. TCRdb reprocessed the RT-PCR reads with MiXCR, giving one entry per CDR3 protein. The data show 800,000 to 1,000,000 distinct CDR3 sequences, roughly 18% seen once. Sequencing input: blood, either unsorted or a sorted T cell fraction (not recorded which). The gene calls are TRBV20-1 and TRBJ1-2, with D possibly TRBD1 on 6 matching bases. The TCR originated in a human donor who was either an allogeneic HSCT recipient or a stem cell or donor lymphocyte infusion donor (not recorded which). It is not recorded whose cells these are; they may come from a transplant donor. The DNA for the CDR3 is TGCAGTGCCCTCAAGGGGGTTGATGGCTACACCTTC. It is translated as CSALKGVDGYTF.